What follows are 17 T cell receptor beta chains derived from one specimen sequenced in a study of blood T cells in healthy people across ages. PCR was performed a second time for about 7 to 12 cycles using a sample-barcoded 5' primer and a J-beta primer mix. TCRdb re-called the 5' RACE reads through MiXCR, storing one row per CDR3 protein. Of roughly 1.4 million distinct CDR3 sequences listed, approximately 59% are singletons. The specimen was blood. These receptors all stem from a man aged 18 to 35 in good health.

The table lists this clonotype with a count of one. The V call is TRBV9, the J call TRBJ1-2; 7 bases map to TRBD1. V gave up 0 bases and J gave up 4 bases; unmatched junction bases: 6. Germline V gene lookup returns CDR1 SGDLS and CDR2 YYNGEE. The CDR3 is 15 amino acids. The CDR3 is CASSVVAGGSYGYTF. CDR3 DNA: TGTGCCAGCAGCGTAGTCGCAGGGGGAAGCTATGGCTACACCTTC.

V and J are TRBV5-1 and TRBJ2-3; the match to TRBD1 covers 9 bases. V dropped 4 bases and J dropped 2; count of bases not matched to a gene: 8. The CDR3 totals 16 residues. Looked up from germline, CDR1 is SGHRS and CDR2 is YFSETQ. CDR3 residues: CASSTGTGIVTDTQYF. In DNA form, the CDR3 reads TGCGCCAGCAGCACCGGGACAGGGATTGTCACAGATACGCAGTATTTT.

V gene TRBV12-3 or TRBV12-4 combines with J gene TRBJ2-1, with D perhaps being TRBD1 or TRBD2 (5 bases each). The CDR3 runs 16 residues. Trimming left V 1 base short and J 6 bases short, with 16 bases between. The CDR3 loop is CASSLGDRDHRNEQFF. DNA of the CDR3: TGTGCCAGCAGTTTAGGGGACCGGGACCACCGCAATGAGCAGTTCTTC.

For the CDR3, the DNA is TGTGCCAGCAGCGTACTTGCTAGCGGGTCCGGGGAGCTGTTTTTT. Its translation is CASSVLASGSGELFF. This sequence joins TRBV9 and TRBJ2-2, with 8 bases fitting TRBD2. V shed 1 base and J 6 bases; nucleotides not matched to a gene: 5. The germline CDR1 and CDR2 sequences are SGDLS and YYNGEE. CDR3 length: 15 amino acids.

This clonotype is a singleton in its sample. The V call is TRBV7-9, the J call TRBJ2-5; 7 bases fit TRBD2. This CDR3 contains 16 residues. CDR1 is SEHNR and CDR2 is FQNEAQ in the germline V gene (reference sequence). With 5 bases clipped from V and 3 bases from J, the junction kept 12 bases outside the gene matches. The CDR3, as DNA: TGTGCCAGCAGCCCCCTTGGGGGGGACTCAAAAGAGACCCAGTACTTC. It translates to CASSPLGGDSKETQYF.

The chain recombines TRBV27 with TRBJ2-2, with D tentatively TRBD1 or TRBD2 (6 bases each). CDR1 is MNHEY, CDR2 SMNVEV, per germline (reference sequence). This CDR3 is 14 amino acids long. V lost 1 base and J lost 9, with 12 bases in between. The CDR3 spells CASSLFRGRRELFF. The CDR3 nucleotides read TGTGCCAGCAGTTTATTCCGGGGGCGCCGGGAGCTGTTTTTT.

This clonotype was observed a handful of times. V usage is TRBV12-3 or TRBV12-4 and J usage is TRBJ2-3, with TRBD2 matching 14 bases. There are 16 residues in the CDR3. Trimming cost V 5 bases and J 4 bases; bases outside gene matches: 5. CDR3 protein: CASSPGLAGGSDTQYF. The CDR3, as DNA: TGTGCCAGCAGTCCCGGACTAGCGGGAGGCTCAGATACGCAGTATTTT.

V usage is TRBV20-1 and J usage is TRBJ1-2, with D uncertain. Germline CDR1 and CDR2: DFQATT and SNEGSKA (reference sequence). Trimming shortened V by 6 bases and J by 5 bases, and 16 bases separated the two germline ends. The CDR3 is 13 amino acids. The DNA for the CDR3 is TGCAGTGCCCTAAAAGTGGACGGGTATGGCTACACCTTC. The encoded protein is CSALKVDGYGYTF.

This clonotype was found a few times. The chain is built from TRBV25-1 and TRBJ2-5; 9 bases map to TRBD1. V gave up 8 bases and J gave up 11 bases; unmatched junction bases: 12. Germline V gives CDR1 MGHDK, CDR2 SYGVNS. The CDR3 contains 13 residues. The CDR3 spells CASHSGTGREQYF. The DNA for the CDR3 is TGTGCCAGCCACTCCGGGACAGGGCGTGAGCAGTACTTC.

The rearrangement links TRBV11-2 to TRBJ2-7; tentative D call: TRBD2 (5 bases). Germline CDR1 is SGHAT and CDR2 is FQNNGV. V lost 5 bases and J 3 bases, leaving 26 bases between the germline ends. The CDR3 contains 18 residues. CDR3 nucleotide sequence: TGTGCCAGCAGCCCCGTGAATAGGGTTGGGCTAGCCGTCTACGAGCAGTACTTC. Translation: CASSPVNRVGLAVYEQYF.

The chain carries TRBV13 and TRBJ1-2; D is uncertain. V was cut by 0 bases and J by 1 base, with 9 bases left in between. The CDR3 is 15 amino acids. Germline CDR1 reads PRHDT; CDR2 reads FYEKMQ (reference sequence). CDR3 nucleotide sequence: TGTGCCAGCAGCTTAGGGCCAGCACTTAACTATGGCTACACCTTC. This sequence encodes CASSLGPALNYGYTF.

This chain joins TRBV29-1 and TRBJ2-4; D is perhaps TRBD2 (6 bases). CDR1 and CDR2 from the germline V gene are SQVTM and ANQGSEA. V lost 8 bases to trimming and J lost 7 bases, with 24 bases between them. The CDR3 loop spans 15 amino acids. In DNA form, the CDR3 reads TGCAGCACGGGGGATAACGAGGCGGGAAACAACATTCAGTACTTC. It translates to CSTGDNEAGNNIQYF. Filled out from reference TRBV29-1 and TRBJ2-4, the complete variable domain reads SAVISQKPSRDICQRGTSLTIQCQVDSQVTMMFWYRQQPGQSLTLIATANQGSEATYESGFVIDKFPISRPNLTFSTLTVSNMSPEDSSIYLCSTGDNEAGNNIQYFGAGTRLSVL.

The chain combines TRBV4-3 with TRBJ2-7, with D unclear. Trimming removed 1 base at V and 0 bases at J, with 13 bases between. Germline lookup yields CDR1 LGHNA and CDR2 YSLEER. The CDR3 covers 16 residues. CDR3 amino acids: CASSQAAGGFSYEQYF. The CDR3 DNA reads TGCGCCAGCAGCCAAGCGGCCGGCGGTTTCTCCTACGAGCAGTACTTC.

The chain employs TRBV9 and TRBJ1-1; D gene unclear. The CDR3 length is 14 residues. V lost 4 bases and J lost 3, with 13 bases in between. CDR1 and CDR2 (germline): SGDLS, YYNGEE. The CDR3 spells CASSSTWGDTEAFF. The CDR3 DNA follows: TGTGCCAGCAGCTCTACTTGGGGAGACACTGAAGCTTTCTTT.

In this sample, this clonotype turned up once. This sequence joins TRBV5-1 and TRBJ2-1; possibly TRBD2 for D (7 bases). The CDR3 consists of 13 residues. Germline values: CDR1 SGHRS, CDR2 YFSETQ. V gave up 5 bases and J gave up 10 bases, with 16 bases separating them. CDR3: CASSYTGGAEQFF. The CDR3 bases are TGCGCCAGCAGTTATACGGGGGGCGCGGAGCAGTTCTTC.

This sequence joins TRBV6-2 or TRBV6-3 and TRBJ2-3; D is uncertain. The CDR3 runs to 12 residues. V lost 5 bases to trimming and J lost 4 bases, with 7 bases between them. The germline V gene has CDR1 MNHEY and CDR2 SVGEGT. The CDR3 spells CASSSNPDTQYF. Written as DNA, the CDR3 is TGTGCCAGCAGTAGTAACCCAGATACGCAGTATTTT.

The chain has TRBV27 and TRBJ2-7, with D possibly TRBD1 on 6 matching bases. Germline CDR1 MNHEY, CDR2 SMNVEV (reference sequence). V shed 8 bases and J shed 1 base, with 15 bases lying between them. The CDR3 has 14 residues. CDR3 sequence reads: CASAHTGWSYEQYF. The CDR3 nucleotides read TGTGCCAGCGCTCACACAGGGTGGTCCTACGAGCAGTACTTC.